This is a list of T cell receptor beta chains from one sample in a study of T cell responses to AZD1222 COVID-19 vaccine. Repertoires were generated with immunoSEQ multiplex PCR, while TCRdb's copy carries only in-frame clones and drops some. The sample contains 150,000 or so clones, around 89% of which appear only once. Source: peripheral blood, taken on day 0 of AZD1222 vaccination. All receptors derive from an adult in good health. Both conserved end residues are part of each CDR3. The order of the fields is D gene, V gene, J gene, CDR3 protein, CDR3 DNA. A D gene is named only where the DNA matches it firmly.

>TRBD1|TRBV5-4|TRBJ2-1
CASSPSTPGGYLNEQFF
TGTGCCAGCAGCCCTTCGACCCCAGGGGGATATTTAAATGAGCAGTTCTTC
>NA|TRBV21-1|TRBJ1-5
CASSKVHRGRNEEPQHF
TGTGCCAGCAGCAAAGTCCACAGGGGGCGTAACGAGGAGCCCCAGCATTTT
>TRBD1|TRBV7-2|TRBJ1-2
CASSLGQGARGYGYTF
TGTGCCAGCAGCTTGGGACAGGGGGCGCGTGGCTATGGCTACACCTTC
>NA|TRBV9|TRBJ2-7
CASSGSGGEQYF
TGTGCCAGCAGTGGTAGCGGAGGCGAGCAGTACTTC
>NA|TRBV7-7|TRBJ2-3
CASSLDGSTDTQYF
TGTGCCAGCAGCTTAGACGGGAGCACAGATACGCAGTATTTT
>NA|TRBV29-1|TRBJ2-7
CSVARGSGTSYEQYF
TGCAGCGTTGCTCGGGGCTCGGGGACCTCCTACGAGCAGTACTTC
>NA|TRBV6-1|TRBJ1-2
CASSEAFGGYYGYTF
TGTGCCAGCAGTGAAGCGTTCGGGGGTTACTATGGCTACACCTTC
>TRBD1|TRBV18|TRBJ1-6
CASSPRTGSLSPLHF
TGTGCCAGCTCACCACGGACAGGGTCTCTTTCACCCCTCCACTTT
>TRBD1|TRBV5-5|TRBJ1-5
CASSVQGYQPQHF
TGTGCCAGCAGCGTACAGGGGTATCAGCCCCAGCATTTT
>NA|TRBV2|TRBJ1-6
CASSDFNSPLHF
TGTGCCAGCAGTGACTTTAATTCACCCCTCCACTTT
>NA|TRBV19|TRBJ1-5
CASSTSPRTLQPQHF
TGTGCCAGTAGTACCTCTCCCAGGACTTTACAGCCCCAGCATTTT